This T cell receptor (beta chain) was identified in a study of blood T cell repertoires in COVID-19. In the study overall: From T cells, B-cell-depleted T cells, or PBMCs came the material, which was cDNA or gDNA.

The CDR3 consists of 13 residues. Germline lookup yields CDR1 LGHNT and CDR2 FRNRAP. V was shortened by 1 base and J by 1 base, with 4 bases between the two germline ends. Participants reported their clinical history, and cohort assignment relied on those reports. Recovered participants had two consecutive negative NP/OP PCR tests, healthcare professional clearance, or symptom resolution. Authors' processing steps: Reference gene primer amplification yielded estimated nucleated cell counts. The repertoire was sequenced with immunoSEQ multiplex PCR; TCRdb's copy has only in-frame clones and lacks some. V and J calls and clone size are copied from that table; D and trimming were computed from the DNA. The sample holds 300,000 or so clones, about 92% seen once.

V usage is TRBV12-5 and J usage is TRBJ1-1; D is ambiguous. This receptor was identified in a man in his fifties or sixties who had recovered from COVID-19. Specimen: PBMCs or T cells enriched from blood (not recorded which). In DNA form, the CDR3 reads TGTGCTAGTGGTTTGGCCGGGAACACTGAAGCTTTCTTT. This translates into CASGLAGNTEAFF.